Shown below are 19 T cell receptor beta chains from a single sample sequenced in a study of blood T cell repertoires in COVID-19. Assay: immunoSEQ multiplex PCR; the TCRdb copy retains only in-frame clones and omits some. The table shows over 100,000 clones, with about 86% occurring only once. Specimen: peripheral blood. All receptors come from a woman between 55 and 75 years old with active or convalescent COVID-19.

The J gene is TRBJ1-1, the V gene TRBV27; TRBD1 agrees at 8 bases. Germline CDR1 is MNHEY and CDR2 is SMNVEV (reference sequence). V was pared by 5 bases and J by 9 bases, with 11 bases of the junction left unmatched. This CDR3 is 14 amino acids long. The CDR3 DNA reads TGTGCCAGCAGTACCCGGACAGGGCAGAATCAAGCTTTCTTT. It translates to CASSTRTGQNQAFF.

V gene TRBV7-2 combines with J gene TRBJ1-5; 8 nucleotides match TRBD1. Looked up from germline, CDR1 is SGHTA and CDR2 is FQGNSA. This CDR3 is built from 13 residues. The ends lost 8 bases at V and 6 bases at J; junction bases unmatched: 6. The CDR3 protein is CASAGGWGQPQHF. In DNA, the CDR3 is TGTGCCAGCGCAGGGGGCTGGGGTCAGCCCCAGCATTTT.

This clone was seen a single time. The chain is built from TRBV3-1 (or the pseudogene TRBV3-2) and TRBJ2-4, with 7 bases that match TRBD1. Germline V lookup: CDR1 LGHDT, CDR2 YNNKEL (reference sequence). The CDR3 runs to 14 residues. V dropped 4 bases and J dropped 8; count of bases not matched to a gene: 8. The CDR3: CASSRGGELDIQYF. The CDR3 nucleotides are TGTGCCAGCAGCCGAGGGGGCGAATTAGACATTCAGTACTTC.

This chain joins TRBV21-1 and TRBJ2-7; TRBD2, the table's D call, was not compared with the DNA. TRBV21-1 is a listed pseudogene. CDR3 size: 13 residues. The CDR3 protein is CASSTRGTYEQYF. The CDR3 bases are TGTGCCAGCAGCACCCGCGGAACCTACGAGCAGTACTTC.

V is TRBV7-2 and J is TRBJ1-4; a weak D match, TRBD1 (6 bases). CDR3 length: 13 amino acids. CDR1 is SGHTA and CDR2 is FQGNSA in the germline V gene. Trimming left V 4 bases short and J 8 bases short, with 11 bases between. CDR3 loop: CASSYRGWEKLFF. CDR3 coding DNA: TGTGCCAGCAGCTATAGGGGGTGGGAAAAACTGTTTTTT. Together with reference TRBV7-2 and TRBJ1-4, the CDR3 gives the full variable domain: GAGVSQSPSNKVTEKGKDVELRCDPISGHTALYWYRQSLGQGLEFLIYFQGNSAPDKSGLPSDRFSAERTGGSVSTLTIQRTQQEDSAVYLCASSYRGWEKLFFGSGTQLSVL.

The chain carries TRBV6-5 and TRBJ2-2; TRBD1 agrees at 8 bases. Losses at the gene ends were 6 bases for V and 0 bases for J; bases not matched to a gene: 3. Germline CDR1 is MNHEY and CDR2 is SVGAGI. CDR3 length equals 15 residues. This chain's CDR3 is CASSLDRANTGELFF. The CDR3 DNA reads TGTGCCAGCAGCTTGGACAGGGCGAACACCGGGGAGCTGTTTTTT.

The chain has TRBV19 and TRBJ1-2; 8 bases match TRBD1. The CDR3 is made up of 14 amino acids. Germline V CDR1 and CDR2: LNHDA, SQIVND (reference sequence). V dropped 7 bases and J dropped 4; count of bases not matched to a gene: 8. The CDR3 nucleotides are TGTGCCAGTAATTCCGACAGGGGACCCTATGGCTACACCTTC. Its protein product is CASNSDRGPYGYTF.

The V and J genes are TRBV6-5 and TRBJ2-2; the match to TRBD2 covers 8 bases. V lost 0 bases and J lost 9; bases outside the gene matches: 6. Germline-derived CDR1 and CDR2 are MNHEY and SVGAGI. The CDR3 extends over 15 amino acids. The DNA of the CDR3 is TGTGCCAGCAGTTACTCGGCGGGGGGCCCCCGGGAGCTGTTTTTT. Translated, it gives CASSYSAGGPRELFF.

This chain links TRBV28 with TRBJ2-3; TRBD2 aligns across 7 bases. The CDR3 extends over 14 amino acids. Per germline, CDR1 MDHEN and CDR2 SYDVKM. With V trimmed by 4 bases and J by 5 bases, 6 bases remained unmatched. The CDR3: CASSSGLVVDTQYF. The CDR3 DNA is TGTGCCAGCAGTTCCGGACTAGTGGTAGATACGCAGTATTTT.

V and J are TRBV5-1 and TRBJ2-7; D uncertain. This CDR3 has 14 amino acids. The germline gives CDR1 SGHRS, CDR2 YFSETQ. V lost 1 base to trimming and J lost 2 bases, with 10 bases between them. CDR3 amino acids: CASSLNPSAYEQYV. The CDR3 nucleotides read TGCGCCAGCAGCTTGAATCCTTCCGCCTACGAGCAGTACGTC.

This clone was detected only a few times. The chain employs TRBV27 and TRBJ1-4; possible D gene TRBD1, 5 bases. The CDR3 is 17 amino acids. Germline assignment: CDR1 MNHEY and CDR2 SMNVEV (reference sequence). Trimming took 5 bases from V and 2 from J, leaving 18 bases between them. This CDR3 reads CASSPQVPSGTNEKLFF. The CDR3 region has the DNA TGTGCCAGCAGTCCCCAGGTCCCCTCAGGGACTAATGAAAAACTGTTTTTT. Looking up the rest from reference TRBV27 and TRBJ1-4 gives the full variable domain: EAQVTQNPRYLITVTGKKLTVTCSQNMNHEYMSWYRQDPGLGLRQIYYSMNVEVTDKGDVPEGYKVSRKEKRNFPLILESPSPNQTSLYFCASSPQVPSGTNEKLFFGSGTQLSVL.

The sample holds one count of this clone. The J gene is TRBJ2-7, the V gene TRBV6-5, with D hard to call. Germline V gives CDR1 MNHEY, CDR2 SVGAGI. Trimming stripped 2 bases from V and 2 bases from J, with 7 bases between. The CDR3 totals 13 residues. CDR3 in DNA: TGTGCCAGCAGTTACAGCCGAGCCTACGAGCAGTACTTC. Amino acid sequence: CASSYSRAYEQYF.

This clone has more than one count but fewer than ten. CDR3 amino acids: CASSWDSLRGGYTF. Written as DNA, the CDR3 is TGTGCCAGCAGCTGGGACAGCCTCAGAGGGGGCTACACCTTC. This chain connects TRBV7-8 to TRBJ1-2; TRBD1 agrees at 7 bases. The CDR3 extends over 14 amino acids. J lost 8 bases, V lost 4 bases, and 10 bases had no gene match. The germline CDR1 and CDR2 sequences are SGHVS and FQNEAQ.

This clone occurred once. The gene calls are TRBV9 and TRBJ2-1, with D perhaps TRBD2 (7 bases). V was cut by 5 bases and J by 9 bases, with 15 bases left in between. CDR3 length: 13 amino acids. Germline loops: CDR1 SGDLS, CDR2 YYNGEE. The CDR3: CASRKNREGEQFF. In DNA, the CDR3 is TGTGCCAGCAGAAAGAACAGGGAGGGTGAGCAGTTCTTC.

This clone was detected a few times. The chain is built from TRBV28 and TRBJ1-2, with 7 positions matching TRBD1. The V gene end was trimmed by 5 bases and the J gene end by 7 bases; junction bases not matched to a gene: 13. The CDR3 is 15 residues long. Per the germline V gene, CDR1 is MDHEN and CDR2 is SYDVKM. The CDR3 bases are TGTGCCAGCAGTCCGAACCGTAGGACAGGAGGTGGCTACACCTTC. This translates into CASSPNRRTGGGYTF.

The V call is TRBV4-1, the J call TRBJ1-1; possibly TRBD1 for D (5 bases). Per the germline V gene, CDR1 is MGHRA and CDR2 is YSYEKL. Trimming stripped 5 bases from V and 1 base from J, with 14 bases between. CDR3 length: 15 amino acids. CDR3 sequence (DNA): TGCGCCAGCAGCTTCAGACAGCGCGCGAACACTGAAGCTTTCTTT. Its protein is CASSFRQRANTEAFF.

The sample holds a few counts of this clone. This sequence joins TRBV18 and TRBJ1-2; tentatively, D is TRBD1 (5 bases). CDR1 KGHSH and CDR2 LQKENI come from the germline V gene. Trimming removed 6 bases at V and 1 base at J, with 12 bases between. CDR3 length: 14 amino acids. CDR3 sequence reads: CASSPGLSNYGYTF. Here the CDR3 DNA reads TGTGCCAGCTCGCCGGGACTGAGTAACTATGGCTACACCTTC.

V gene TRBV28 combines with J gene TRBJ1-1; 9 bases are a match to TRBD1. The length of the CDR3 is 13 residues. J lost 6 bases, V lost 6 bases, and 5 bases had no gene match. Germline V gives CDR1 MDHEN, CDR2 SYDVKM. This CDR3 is CASSNRGRPEAFF. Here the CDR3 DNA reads TGTGCCAGCAGCAACAGGGGGCGGCCTGAAGCTTTCTTT.

The CDR3 DNA reads TGTGCCAGCAGTGGCAACAGCTACGAGCAGTACGTC. Amino acids: CASSGNSYEQYV. The chain links TRBV12-3 or TRBV12-4 to TRBJ2-7; no clear D gene. The CDR3 totals 12 residues. V shed 5 bases and J shed 3 bases, with 8 bases lying between them.